One sample yielded the 31 T cell receptor beta chains listed below, sequenced in a study of technical replicates of blood from a handful of donors. Assay used: immunoSEQ multiplex PCR; TCRdb lists only in-frame clones, some missing. Counted here are around 89,000 clones, about 94% occurring once; the ten biggest clones make up 0.2% to 0.25%. Specimen: T cells isolated from PBMCs. These receptor sequences come from a human donor in good health.

CDR3 residues: CASSESVFRRAFTDTQYF. The DNA for the CDR3 is TGCGCCAGCAGTGAGTCCGTGTTCCGGCGGGCGTTCACAGATACGCAGTATTTT. This rearrangement joins TRBV10-1 to TRBJ2-3; possibly TRBD2 for D (5 bases). Germline V gives CDR1 WNHNN, CDR2 SYGVQD (reference sequence). V was trimmed by 0 bases and J by 2 bases, leaving 18 bases between them. The CDR3 is 18 residues long.

The genes are TRBV27 and TRBJ1-1; D is uncertain. The CDR3 runs 14 residues. Germline V lookup: CDR1 MNHEY, CDR2 SMNVEV (reference sequence). V was trimmed by 7 bases and J by 1 base, leaving 13 bases between them. DNA of the CDR3: TGTGCCAGCACCATCGGCGGAAGGAACACTGAAGCTTTCTTT. This codes for CASTIGGRNTEAFF.

This chain uses TRBV6-5 with TRBJ1-1, with TRBD1 identical over 8 bases. Germline V gene sequence: CDR1 MNHEY, CDR2 SVGAGI. This CDR3 has 14 residues. V shed 6 bases and J 8 bases; nucleotides not matched to a gene: 11. The CDR3 coding sequence is TGTGCCAGCAGGGGTACGGGGACAGGAGGAGAAGCTTTCTTT. Translated, it gives CASRGTGTGGEAFF.

The gene calls are TRBV19 and TRBJ2-5; TRBD2 is a possible D gene (5 bases). The CDR3 has 14 amino acids. Between the trimmed V and J ends, which lost 5 bases and 1 base, there was a span of 11 bases. CDR1 and CDR2 (germline): LNHDA, SQIVND (reference sequence). CDR3 amino acids: CASSPRGRQETQYF. The DNA for the CDR3 is TGTGCCAGTAGTCCGCGAGGGCGCCAAGAGACCCAGTACTTC.

J is TRBJ2-7 and V is TRBV28; 9 nucleotides match TRBD2. Germline CDR1 is MDHEN and CDR2 is SYDVKM. V lost 5 bases to trimming and J lost 0 bases; unmatched junction nucleotides: 2. The length of the CDR3 is 14 residues. The CDR3 spells CASSRSGSSYEQYF. CDR3 bases: TGTGCCAGCAGTCGTAGCGGGAGCTCCTACGAGCAGTACTTC.

This rearrangement joins TRBV9 to TRBJ2-3; 9 nucleotides match TRBD1. CDR1 is SGDLS, CDR2 YYNGEE, per germline. With V trimmed by 2 bases and J by 3 bases, 7 bases remained unmatched. The CDR3 runs 16 residues. CDR3 in amino acids: CASSVSGTGWTDTQYF. CDR3 sequence (DNA): TGTGCCAGCAGCGTGTCAGGGACAGGGTGGACAGATACGCAGTATTTT.

The chain carries TRBV5-4 and TRBJ2-7; 8 positions agree with TRBD2. The CDR3 loop spans 14 amino acids. The junction had 5 bases not matched to a gene; V was cut back by 2 bases and J by 4 bases. In germline, CDR1 is SGHNT, CDR2 YYREEE (reference sequence). The chain's CDR3 is CASSLSGSGYEQYF. CDR3 nucleotides: TGTGCCAGCAGCTTAAGCGGGAGTGGGTACGAGCAGTACTTC.

This clone was picked up one time. CDR3 DNA: TGTGCCAGCAGCCCCGGGTGGGTACAAGCGGGAGGGCAAAGTACTCAGTATTTT. Translation gives CASSPGWVQAGGQSTQYF. The chain couples TRBV7-6 to TRBJ2-3, with 10 bases that match TRBD2. This CDR3 comprises 18 residues. V lost 5 bases, J lost 12 bases, and 23 bases stayed unmatched. CDR1 is SGHVS and CDR2 is FNYEAQ in the germline V gene.

The V and J genes are TRBV27 and TRBJ2-7; maybe TRBD1 (6 bases). Per germline, CDR1 MNHEY and CDR2 SMNVEV (reference sequence). The germline V and J ends were trimmed by 6 bases and 0 bases, with 18 bases remaining between them. There are 16 residues in the CDR3. CDR3 sequence: CASRVGQGIPSYEQYF. Here the CDR3 DNA reads TGTGCCAGCAGGGTTGGGCAGGGGATCCCCTCCTACGAGCAGTACTTC.

The chain links TRBV27 to TRBJ1-2, with TRBD1 as a possible D gene (5 bases). Trimming left V 3 bases short and J 4 bases short, with 21 bases between. There are 17 residues in the CDR3. Germline V gene sequence: CDR1 MNHEY, CDR2 SMNVEV (reference sequence). For the CDR3, the DNA is TGTGCCAGCAGTTTCCTGGGGGGGGTCTCCTCTAGCTATGGCTACACCTTC. It translates to CASSFLGGVSSSYGYTF.

The CDR3 sequence: CATSRETEGGNEKLFF. The CDR3 DNA is TGTGCCACCAGCAGAGAGACGGAGGGGGGGAATGAAAAACTGTTTTTT. This chain uses TRBV15 with TRBJ1-4; a weak D match, TRBD1 (6 bases). The CDR3 covers 16 residues. Germline loops: CDR1 LNHNV, CDR2 YYDKDF (reference sequence). The V gene lost 0 bases and the J gene lost 5 bases, with 13 bases spanning the gap. Full variable domain (remainder filled in from reference TRBV15 and TRBJ1-4): DAMVIQNPRYQVTQFGKPVTLSCSQTLNHNVMYWYQQKSSQAPKLLFHYYDKDFNNEADTPDNFQSRRPNTSFCFLDIRSPGLGDTAMYLCATSRETEGGNEKLFFGSGTQLSVL.

This clone appeared a few times. The chain joins TRBV5-1 to TRBJ1-1; D call uncertain. There are 14 residues in the CDR3. The ends were cut back, 0 bases at V and 1 base at J, with 7 bases in the middle. The germline V gene has CDR1 SGHRS and CDR2 YFSETQ. The CDR3 protein is CASSLVRGNTEAFF. CDR3 nucleotide sequence: TGCGCCAGCAGCTTGGTTCGAGGGAACACTGAAGCTTTCTTT.

The genes are TRBV5-1 and TRBJ2-7; 9 bases are a match to TRBD1. The V gene's germline CDR1 is SGHRS and CDR2 YFSETQ. The trim removed 4 bases at V and 2 bases at J, leaving 10 bases unmatched. The CDR3 extends over 16 amino acids. The CDR3 spells CASSLGQGKAAYEQYF. DNA of the CDR3: TGCGCCAGCAGCCTTGGACAGGGGAAGGCGGCCTACGAGCAGTACTTC.

The chain couples TRBV7-7 to TRBJ2-7, with 12 bases aligning to TRBD1. V lost 5 bases to trimming and J lost 2 bases; unmatched junction nucleotides: 4. The germline V gene encodes CDR1 SSHAT and CDR2 FNYEAQ (reference sequence). The CDR3 runs to 15 residues. The CDR3 loop reads CASSPGTGGTYEQYF. The CDR3 nucleotides read TGTGCCAGCAGCCCCGGGACAGGGGGCACCTACGAGCAGTACTTC.

V gene TRBV27 combines with J gene TRBJ1-3; D not certain. The CDR3 has 12 amino acids. Per the germline V gene, CDR1 is MNHEY and CDR2 is SMNVEV (reference sequence). Trimming shortened V by 6 bases and J by 4 bases, and 7 bases separated the two germline ends. The DNA of the CDR3 is TGTGCCAGCAGCGGTTCAGGAAACACCATATATTTT. This translates into CASSGSGNTIYF.

The V gene is TRBV5-1, the J gene TRBJ2-7; tentative D call: TRBD2 (6 bases). The CDR3 runs 20 residues. V lost 2 bases to trimming and J lost 0 bases, with 27 bases between them. Germline V CDR1 and CDR2: SGHRS, YFSETQ. This CDR3 reads CASSFRPPPSVGGTSYEQYF. The CDR3 coding sequence is TGCGCCAGCAGCTTCCGCCCCCCGCCTAGTGTTGGCGGGACCTCCTACGAGCAGTACTTC.

Concerning this clone: Sequence at one end of the junction differs from germline and may be a read error. The CDR3 coding sequence is TGTGCCAGCAGCTTAGGACGTGCGGGACAGGGTGGATACACCATATATTTT. Protein: CASSLGRAGQGGYTIYF. The chain employs TRBV7-2 and TRBJ1-3; 9 nucleotides match TRBD1. The CDR3 runs to 17 residues. Germline V lookup: CDR1 SGHTA, CDR2 FQGNSA.

This chain uses TRBV7-9 with TRBJ1-2, with D possibly being TRBD1 (6 bases). From germline, CDR1 is SEHNR and CDR2 FQNEAQ (reference sequence). The CDR3 totals 11 residues. V was pared by 5 bases and J by 11 bases, with 12 bases between. The chain's CDR3 is CASSPDQGYTF. Here the CDR3 DNA reads TGTGCCAGCAGCCCCGACCAGGGGTACACCTTC. The variable domain in full, completed from reference TRBV7-9 and TRBJ1-2, reads DTGVSQNPRHKITKRGQNVTFRCDPISEHNRLYWYRQTLGQGPEFLTYFQNEAQLEKSRLLSDRFSAERPKGSFSTLEIQRTEQGDSAMYLCASSPDQGYTFGSGTRLTVV.

The chain carries TRBV6-4 and TRBJ2-1, with D maybe TRBD2 (6 bases). Germline V gene lookup returns CDR1 MRHNA and CDR2 SNTAGT. Trimming took off 6 bases at V and 8 bases at J, with 20 bases between the two ends. The CDR3 extends over 15 amino acids. The CDR3 loop is CASSARLGRIDEQFF. The CDR3 DNA reads TGTGCCAGCAGCGCAAGACTAGGTCGTATTGATGAGCAGTTCTTC.

There are a few counts of this clone. One junction end does not reproduce the germline sequence, and a read error may be involved. The chain combines TRBV4-2 with TRBJ1-1; D gene unclear. The CDR3 length is 16 residues. Looked up from germline, CDR1 is LGHNA and CDR2 is YNFKEQ. As DNA, the CDR3 is TGTGCCAGCAGCAAAGACATGGTCGCCCGGGACACTGAAGCTTTCTTT. Protein: CASSKDMVARDTEAFF.

CDR3 residues: CASSPLEYVMNTEAFF. The CDR3 DNA follows: TGTGCCAGCTCACCATTGGAGTACGTGATGAACACTGAAGCTTTCTTT. The chain uses TRBV18 and TRBJ1-1; D remains ambiguous. This CDR3 has 16 amino acids. Germline-derived CDR1 and CDR2 are KGHSH and LQKENI. Trimming took off 2 bases at V and 0 bases at J, with 13 bases between the two ends. Combining the CDR3 with reference TRBV18 and TRBJ1-1 gives the whole variable domain NAGVMQNPRHLVRRRGQEARLRCSPMKGHSHVYWYRQLPEEGLKFMVYLQKENIIDESGMPKERFSAEFPKEGPSILRIQQVVRGDSAAYFCASSPLEYVMNTEAFFGQGTRLTVV.

V is TRBV18 and J is TRBJ2-7, with TRBD1 matching 9 bases. Germline V CDR1 and CDR2: KGHSH, LQKENI. The V segment lost 4 bases and the J segment 2 bases; nucleotides outside the gene matches: 6. CDR3 length equals 15 residues. DNA for the CDR3: TGTGCCAGCTCACGGATTGGGACAGGGACCTACGAGCAGTACTTC. This translates into CASSRIGTGTYEQYF.

The chain carries TRBV28 and TRBJ2-7; the D gene is possibly TRBD1 (5 bases). Germline CDR1 reads MDHEN; CDR2 reads SYDVKM. V was clipped by 6 bases and J by 6 bases, with 6 bases between them. The CDR3 consists of 10 residues. This chain's CDR3 is CASSRAEQYF. As DNA, the CDR3 is TGTGCCAGCAGCAGGGCCGAGCAGTACTTC. Full variable domain (outside the CDR3, taken from reference TRBV28 and TRBJ2-7): DVKVTQSSRYLVKRTGEKVFLECVQDMDHENMFWYRQDPGLGLRLIYFSYDVKMKEKGDIPEGYSVSREKKERFSLILESASTNQTSMYLCASSRAEQYFGPGTRLTVT.

This chain uses TRBV7-8 with TRBJ2-3; D uncertain. Trimming took 4 bases from V and 3 from J, leaving 17 bases between them. CDR1 and CDR2 from the germline V gene are SGHVS and FQNEAQ. The CDR3 consists of 16 residues. CDR3 nucleotides: TGTGCCAGCAGCTACCGGCTGGAGCGCGTGACAGATACGCAGTATTTT. Translation: CASSYRLERVTDTQYF.

The J gene is TRBJ2-1, the V gene TRBV6-1, with 9 bases lining up with TRBD1. The CDR3 spans 15 residues. CDR1 is MNHNS, CDR2 SASEGT, per germline. J was trimmed by 4 bases and V by 8 bases; bases with no gene match: 9. CDR3 sequence (DNA): TGTGCCAGCGTCGTGGGGACAGGGATATACAATGAGCAGTTCTTC. Translating gives CASVVGTGIYNEQFF.

The chain employs TRBV10-3 and TRBJ2-2; D unclear. Trimming pared 9 bases from V and 1 base from J, leaving 9 bases between. Looked up from germline, CDR1 is ENHRY and CDR2 is SYGVKD. There are 13 residues in the CDR3. DNA of the CDR3: TGTGCCATGGGTCCAGGGAACACCGGGGAGCTGTTTTTT. It codes for CAMGPGNTGELFF.

The rearrangement links TRBV19 to TRBJ2-3, with D perhaps TRBD2 (6 bases). CDR1 is LNHDA, CDR2 SQIVND, per germline (reference sequence). The CDR3 covers 14 residues. V was trimmed by 5 bases and J by 0 bases, leaving 9 bases between them. CDR3 region: CASSPGTSTDTQYF. The CDR3 DNA sequence: TGTGCCAGTAGTCCCGGGACTAGCACAGATACGCAGTATTTT.

This chain joins TRBV7-9 and TRBJ2-5; 10 bases are a match to TRBD1. With 4 bases clipped from V and 4 bases from J, the junction kept 3 bases outside the gene matches. Germline lookup yields CDR1 SEHNR and CDR2 FQNEAQ (reference sequence). The CDR3 extends over 14 amino acids. The CDR3 coding sequence is TGTGCCAGCAGCTCTAGGACAGGGGGAGAGACCCAGTACTTC. It is translated as CASSSRTGGETQYF.

The chain joins TRBV5-4 to TRBJ2-2, with D unresolved. The V gene lost 2 bases and the J gene lost 5 bases, with 19 bases spanning the gap. The CDR3 sequence is 17 residues long. Germline V gene sequence: CDR1 SGHNT, CDR2 YYREEE (reference sequence). Here the CDR3 DNA reads TGTGCCAGCAGCTTAGGTTCCCCGCTAGAGATTACCGGGGAGCTGTTTTTT. It translates to CASSLGSPLEITGELFF.

The chain combines TRBV14 with TRBJ1-1, with 7 bases aligning to TRBD1. Germline values: CDR1 SGHDN, CDR2 FVKESK. This CDR3 has 13 amino acids. V trimming: 1 base; J trimming: 6 bases; junction bases outside the gene matches: 2. CDR3 loop: CASSQGQGAEAFF. The CDR3 DNA reads TGTGCCAGCAGCCAAGGACAGGGTGCTGAAGCTTTCTTT.

The V and J genes are TRBV28 and TRBJ2-3; no definite D call. V gave up 7 bases and J gave up 6 bases, with 11 bases separating them. This CDR3 is built from 12 residues. The germline gives CDR1 MDHEN, CDR2 SYDVKM. CDR3 bases: TGTGCCAGCACCTCGTTCGGGGATACGCAGTATTTT. Translated: CASTSFGDTQYF.